A selection of T cell receptor beta chains follows, all from one sample in a study of control samples from healthy donors and cancer patients. Produced via immunoSEQ multiplex PCR; TCRdb's table is partial and in-frame only. In the table there are roughly 100,000 clones, roughly four fifths of which are singletons. The sample comprised blood. The receptors shown here come from a woman in her fifties or sixties in good health. Both conserved end residues are part of each CDR3. The D gene is left open where the match is weak. Size is omitted from some rows. Given values are once, few, many or a class for expanded clones.

TRBD2	TRBJ2-2	TRBV11-3	-	CASSLWTSGSGTGELFF	TGTGCCAGCAGCTTATGGACTAGCGGGAGTGGCACCGGGGAGCTGTTTTTT
TRBD1	TRBJ2-3	TRBV6-5	few	CASRAGTALTDTQYF	TGTGCCAGCAGAGCCGGGACAGCGCTTACAGATACGCAGTATTTT
-	TRBJ1-4	TRBV18	-	CASSSSAPGLRNEKLFF	TGTGCCAGCTCAAGCTCGGCGCCCGGGCTAAGAAATGAAAAACTGTTTTTT
-	TRBJ1-5	TRBV18	medium-sized	CASSPREGSNQPQHF	TGTGCCAGCTCACCACGGGAGGGTAGCAATCAGCCCCAGCATTTT
TRBD2	TRBJ2-3	TRBV10-3	many	CALGEGQADTQYF	TGTGCCCTCGGGGAGGGCCAGGCAGATACGCAGTATTTT
-	TRBJ2-2	TRBV6-4	-	CASSDYPNTGELFF	TGTGCCAGCAGTGACTACCCCAACACCGGGGAGCTGTTTTTT
TRBD1	TRBJ1-2	TRBV6-5	once	CASSYTDRGGYGYTF	TGTGCCAGCAGTTATACGGACAGGGGAGGATATGGCTACACCTTC
TRBD2	TRBJ2-1	TRBV3-1/TRBV3-2	-	CASSQKGLAGGHWDEQFF	TGTGCCAGCAGCCAGAAGGGACTAGCGGGAGGCCACTGGGATGAGCAGTTCTTC
-	TRBJ2-3	TRBV2	-	CASSEDGLVEDTQYF	TGTGCCAGCAGTGAAGATGGACTGGTAGAGGATACGCAGTATTTT
TRBD2	TRBJ2-1	TRBV2	once	CASSGLAGVINEQFF	TGTGCCAGCAGTGGGCTAGCGGGGGTTATCAATGAGCAGTTCTTC
-	TRBJ1-2	TRBV4-3	-	CASSQDLKVVYGYTF	TGCGCCAGCAGCCAAGATCTGAAGGTTGTCTATGGCTACACCTTC
-	TRBJ2-7	TRBV19	-	CASSRATNSYEQYF	TGTGCCAGTAGCCGGGCAACCAACTCCTACGAGCAGTACTTC
-	TRBJ2-5	TRBV18	-	CASSSGIQETQYF	TGTGCCAGCTCATCCGGGATTCAAGAGACCCAGTACTTC
TRBD2	TRBJ2-1	TRBV6-2/TRBV6-3	-	CASSWTRLAEQFF	TGTGCCAGCAGCTGGACTAGGCTGGCTGAGCAGTTCTTC
-	TRBJ1-2	TRBV6-5	-	CASRGFGDSGYTF	TGTGCCAGCAGAGGGTTTGGGGACTCTGGCTACACCTTC
-	TRBJ1-2	TRBV3-1/TRBV3-2	-	CASSQDSGGRGYTF	TGTGCCAGCAGCCAAGATTCCGGGGGGCGTGGCTACACCTTC
TRBD1	TRBJ2-6	TRBV5-1	once	CASSSGTGLHSGANVLTF	TGCGCCAGCAGCTCCGGGACAGGTCTACACTCTGGGGCCAACGTCCTGACTTTC
TRBD2	TRBJ2-1	TRBV9	-	CASSVSGSSYNEQFF	TGTGCCAGCAGCGTGAGCGGGAGCTCCTACAATGAGCAGTTCTTC
-	TRBJ1-4	TRBV6-5	-	CASSYGGAGEKLFF	TGTGCCAGCAGTTACGGTGGAGCGGGGGAAAAACTGTTTTTT
TRBD1	TRBJ2-7	TRBV20-1	-	CGRRQGNEQYF	TGCGGACGACGACAGGGTAACGAGCAGTACTTC
-	TRBJ2-2	TRBV7-6	-	CASRPRAANTGELFF	TGTGCCAGCAGACCCCGGGCAGCGAACACCGGGGAGCTGTTTTTT
-	TRBJ1-6	TRBV5-1	-	CASSLIGPSSYNSPLHF	TGCGCCAGCAGCTTAATCGGTCCGAGCTCCTATAATTCACCCCTCCACTTT
TRBD1	TRBJ1-5	TRBV9	-	CASSPTGLGNQPQHF	TGTGCCAGCAGCCCGACAGGGCTAGGCAATCAGCCCCAGCATTTT
-	TRBJ2-2	TRBV10-2	-	CASSRGAGTGELFF	TGCGCCAGCAGTCGAGGCGCCGGCACCGGGGAGCTGTTTTTT
-	TRBJ1-3	TRBV5-1	-	CASSLEVIGSSGNTIYF	TGCGCCAGCAGCTTGGAAGTTATTGGCAGCTCTGGAAACACCATATATTTT
-	TRBJ2-2	TRBV9	once	CASSVAVGTNTGELFF	TGTGCCAGCAGCGTAGCTGTGGGAACGAACACCGGGGAGCTGTTTTTT
TRBD2	TRBJ2-5	TRBV5-1	-	CASSSPSGRTKETQYF	TGCGCCAGCAGCTCGCCTAGCGGGAGGACCAAAGAGACCCAGTACTTC
TRBD1	TRBJ2-7	TRBV11-2	-	CASSLERQGAEQYF	TGTGCCAGCAGCTTAGAACGACAGGGGGCCGAGCAGTACTTC
-	TRBJ1-2	TRBV19	-	CASSIVGTQANYGYTF	TGTGCCAGTAGTATAGTGGGGACACAAGCTAACTATGGCTACACCTTC
TRBD1	TRBJ1-1	TRBV6-5	-	CASSYGTAAFF	TGTGCCAGCAGTTACGGGACAGCAGCTTTCTTT
-	TRBJ2-1	TRBV7-3	-	CASSLLTSHEQFF	TGTGCCAGCAGCCTATTAACCTCCCATGAGCAGTTCTTC
-	TRBJ1-3	TRBV4-1	-	CASSQGQTRGNTIYF	TGCGCCAGCAGCCAGGGTCAGACGCGTGGAAACACCATATATTTT
TRBD1	TRBJ1-2	TRBV11-2	-	CASSMTGGNYGYTF	TGTGCCAGCAGCATGACAGGGGGTAACTATGGCTACACCTTC
-	TRBJ2-5	TRBV19	-	CASSKSRLQETQYF	TGTGCCAGTAGTAAATCTAGACTCCAAGAGACCCAGTACTTC
-	TRBJ2-5	TRBV10-3	-	CAISETGGTQYF	TGTGCCATCAGTGAGACGGGCGGGACCCAGTACTTC
-	TRBJ1-5	TRBV7-2	once	CASSKGRDNQPQHF	TGTGCCAGCAGCAAAGGACGGGACAATCAGCCCCAGCATTTT
-	TRBJ2-5	TRBV18	-	CASSRSEETQYF	TGTGCCAGCTCACGTTCGGAAGAGACCCAGTACTTC
-	TRBJ2-4	TRBV6-5	-	CATLAKNIQYF	TGTGCCACTTTAGCCAAAAACATTCAGTACTTC
-	TRBJ2-1	TRBV5-6	-	CASSLVGGHSSYNEQFF	TGTGCCAGCAGCTTGGTAGGCGGACACAGCTCCTACAATGAGCAGTTCTTC
-	TRBJ2-7	TRBV18	-	CASSLNSQTYEQYF	TGTGCCAGCTCACTTAACAGTCAGACCTACGAGCAGTACTTC
-	TRBJ2-1	TRBV19	-	CASSSVHQGEQFF	TGTGCCAGTAGTTCCGTGCACCAGGGTGAGCAGTTCTTC
-	TRBJ1-2	TRBV7-3	-	CASSPGQGYGYTF	TGTGCCAGCAGCCCGGGTCAGGGCTATGGCTACACCTTC
-	TRBJ1-5	TRBV6-1	-	CASSEGGYSNQPQHF	TGTGCCAGCAGTGAAGGCGGTTATAGCAATCAGCCCCAGCATTTT
-	TRBJ1-2	TRBV6-1	once	CASSELLGARGYTF	TGTGCCAGCAGTGAACTTCTGGGGGCGCGGGGCTACACCTTC
-	TRBJ2-3	TRBV3-1/TRBV3-2	few	CASSQPGDSTDTQYF	TGTGCCAGCAGCCAACCGGGAGACTCGACAGATACGCAGTATTTT
TRBD1	TRBJ1-2	TRBV9	-	CASSVDTGGYGYTF	TGTGCCAGCAGCGTAGACACAGGGGGTTATGGCTACACCTTC
-	TRBJ2-7	TRBV9	-	CASSVDSLSYEQYF	TGTGCCAGCAGCGTGGACAGCCTTTCCTACGAGCAGTACTTC
-	TRBJ2-7	TRBV27	-	CASSLRGAVSYEQYF	TGTGCCAGCAGTCTCAGGGGAGCGGTCTCCTACGAGCAGTACTTC
TRBD1	TRBJ1-2	TRBV28	-	CASRTGDYGYTF	TGTGCCAGCAGGACAGGGGACTATGGCTACACCTTC
-	TRBJ2-5	TRBV24-1	-	CATSDPDGGKETQYF	TGTGCCACCAGTGACCCTGACGGTGGAAAAGAGACCCAGTACTTC
TRBD1	TRBJ1-1	TRBV6-5	-	CASRDDRVGTEAFF	TGTGCCAGCAGAGACGACAGGGTAGGAACTGAAGCTTTCTTT